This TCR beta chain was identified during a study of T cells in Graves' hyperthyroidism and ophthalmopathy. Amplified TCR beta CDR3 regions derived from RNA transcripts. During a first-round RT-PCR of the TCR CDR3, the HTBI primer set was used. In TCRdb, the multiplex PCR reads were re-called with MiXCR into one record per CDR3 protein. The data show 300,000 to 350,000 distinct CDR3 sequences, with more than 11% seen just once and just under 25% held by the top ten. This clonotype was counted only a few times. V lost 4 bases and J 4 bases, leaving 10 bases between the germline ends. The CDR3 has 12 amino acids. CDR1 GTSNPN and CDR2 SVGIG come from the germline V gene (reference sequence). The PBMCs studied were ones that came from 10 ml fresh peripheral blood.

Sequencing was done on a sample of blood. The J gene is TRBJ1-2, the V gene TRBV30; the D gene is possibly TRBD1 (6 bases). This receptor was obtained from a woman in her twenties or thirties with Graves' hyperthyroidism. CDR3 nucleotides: TGTGCCTGGAAAGGGGGTCTCTATGGCTACACCTTC. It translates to CAWKGGLYGYTF.